These 17 T cell receptor beta chains were all obtained from the same sample, sequenced in a study of control samples from healthy donors and cancer patients. Profiled with immunoSEQ multiplex PCR; TCRdb holds only in-frame clones, not every one. The sample consists of around 50,000 clones, around 93% of them appearing once. Input material: PBMCs. The receptors derive from a man between 25 and 39 years old with colorectal cancer.

The V call is TRBV7-2, the J call TRBJ2-3; 12 bases are a match to TRBD2. The ends lost 5 bases at V and 6 bases at J; junction bases unmatched: 15. Germline V gives CDR1 SGHTA, CDR2 FQGNSA. This CDR3 has 18 residues. In nucleotides, the CDR3 is TGTGCCAGCAGCCTGACCGCCCAACTAGCGGGGGGCGTGGATACGCAGTATTTT. Translation: CASSLTAQLAGGVDTQYF.

This clone turned up a few times. The chain recombines TRBV9 with TRBJ2-6; D is uncertain. This CDR3 is built from 16 residues. Germline CDR1 is SGDLS and CDR2 is YYNGEE. V lost 3 bases, J lost 1 base, and 11 bases lay in between. In DNA, the CDR3 is TGTGCCAGCAGCGGATCGGACGGATCTGGGGCCAACGTCCTGACTTTC. Amino acids: CASSGSDGSGANVLTF.

The chain recombines TRBV30 with TRBJ1-4, with D perhaps TRBD1 (5 bases). There are 14 residues in the CDR3. Trimming cost V 7 bases and J 5 bases, with 17 bases left between them. CDR1 is GTSNPN and CDR2 is SVGIG in the germline V gene (reference sequence). CDR3: CASLGGTGNEKLFF. CDR3 DNA: TGTGCCTCCCTAGGCGGGACGGGGAATGAAAAACTGTTTTTT.

V and J are TRBV7-2 and TRBJ2-2; 11 nucleotides agree with TRBD1. The V gene end was trimmed by 2 bases and the J gene end by 1 base; junction bases not matched to a gene: 6. The CDR3 consists of 18 residues. Germline loops: CDR1 SGHTA, CDR2 FQGNSA. CDR3 in DNA: TGTGCCAGCAGCTTATGGACAGGGGGCCTTTTGAACACCGGGGAGCTGTTTTTT. Its protein is CASSLWTGGLLNTGELFF.

The chain carries TRBV4-1 and TRBJ1-1; 8 bases align to TRBD1. The germline CDR1 and CDR2 sequences are MGHRA and YSYEKL. The V gene end was trimmed by 3 bases and the J gene end by 7 bases; junction bases not matched to a gene: 10. This CDR3 contains 15 residues. In DNA, the CDR3 is TGCGCCAGCAGCCACACGACAGGGGCCTTAAGTGAAGCTTTCTTT. It specifies CASSHTTGALSEAFF.

This chain uses TRBV6-5 with TRBJ2-1, with D perhaps being TRBD1 or TRBD2 (5 bases each). Trimming removed 0 bases at V and 7 bases at J, with 13 bases between. CDR3 length: 15 amino acids. Germline lookup yields CDR1 MNHEY and CDR2 SVGAGI. The DNA for the CDR3 is TGTGCCAGCAGTTACTCGGGGGAGACTCGTAATGAGCAGTTCTTC. Protein sequence: CASSYSGETRNEQFF.

The rearrangement uses TRBV7-8 and TRBJ1-1, with D uncertain. The CDR3 is 13 amino acids. Germline-derived CDR1 and CDR2 are SGHVS and FQNEAQ. The V gene lost 1 base and the J gene lost 6 bases, with 9 bases spanning the gap. The CDR3 here is CASSLVDVAEAFF. In DNA form, the CDR3 reads TGTGCCAGCAGCTTAGTAGATGTAGCTGAAGCTTTCTTT.

The chain is built from TRBV11-3 and TRBJ1-1; D not certain. V was shortened by 1 base and J by 5 bases, with 8 bases between the two germline ends. The CDR3 loop spans 13 amino acids. The germline gives CDR1 SGHNT, CDR2 YENEEA. CDR3 sequence: CASSLVRTTEAFF. DNA for the CDR3: TGTGCCAGCAGCTTAGTACGGACTACTGAAGCTTTCTTT.

V is TRBV5-6 and J is TRBJ2-3; a weak D match, TRBD2 (6 bases). Trimming took off 1 base at V and 0 bases at J, with 9 bases between the two ends. The germline V gene has CDR1 SGHDT and CDR2 YYEEEE. The CDR3 spans 15 residues. Here the CDR3 DNA reads TGTGCCAGCAGCTTGAGGAGGGGAAGCACAGATACGCAGTATTTT. This encodes CASSLRRGSTDTQYF.

This chain connects TRBV5-5 to TRBJ2-1; 9 bases line up with TRBD1. With V trimmed by 6 bases and J by 5 bases, 9 bases remained unmatched. CDR1 and CDR2 (germline): SGHKS, YYEKEE (reference sequence). The CDR3 contains 15 residues. CDR3 DNA sequence: TGTGCCAGCACCGCTATACAGGGGGCCAACAATGAGCAGTTCTTC. This encodes CASTAIQGANNEQFF.

The rearrangement uses TRBV29-1 and TRBJ1-2; D perhaps matches TRBD1 (5 bases). The V end was cut by 4 bases, the J end by 2 bases, with 14 bases between. Germline V gene data show CDR1 as SQVTM and CDR2 as ANQGSEA. The CDR3 spans 14 residues. CDR3 residues: CSVGNPGANYGYTF. In DNA, the CDR3 is TGCAGCGTTGGGAACCCCGGGGCAAACTATGGCTACACCTTC.

CDR3 residues: CASSLIPQGNNSPLHF. The DNA for the CDR3 is TGTGCCAGCAGTTTAATCCCCCAGGGTAATAATTCACCCCTCCACTTT. The V gene is TRBV27, the J gene TRBJ1-6; tentatively, D is TRBD1 (5 bases). Germline V CDR1 and CDR2: MNHEY, SMNVEV (reference sequence). The CDR3 sequence is 16 residues long. The V gene lost 2 bases and the J gene lost 5 bases, with 13 bases spanning the gap.

V gene TRBV4-2 combines with J gene TRBJ2-7; TRBD2 aligns across 7 bases. The CDR3 length is 14 residues. The germline V gene has CDR1 LGHNA and CDR2 YNFKEQ. V shed 0 bases and J 9 bases; nucleotides not matched to a gene: 8. The CDR3 DNA follows: TGTGCCAGCAGCCAAGATAATAAAGGCGGGGGGCAGTACTTC. Translating it yields CASSQDNKGGGQYF.

The V and J genes are TRBV6-5 and TRBJ1-2, with a tentative D call TRBD1 (5 bases). Looked up from germline, CDR1 is MNHEY and CDR2 is SVGAGI. This CDR3 region has 14 residues. The ends were cut back, 6 bases at V and 7 bases at J, with 18 bases in the middle. Here the CDR3 reads CASSRQGRGFGYTF. The CDR3 region has the DNA TGTGCCAGCAGCCGCCAGGGTCGGGGGTTTGGCTACACCTTC.

CDR3: CASSLNTGNYEQYF. The DNA of the CDR3 is TGCGCCAGCAGCTTAAATACAGGGAACTACGAGCAGTACTTC. The V call is TRBV5-1, the J call TRBJ2-7, with D tentatively TRBD1 (6 bases). The CDR3 totals 14 residues. V shed 2 bases and J shed 3 bases, with 12 bases lying between them. Germline CDR1 reads SGHRS; CDR2 reads YFSETQ.

The V call is TRBV5-1, the J call TRBJ1-1; unclear D gene. The germline V gene has CDR1 SGHRS and CDR2 YFSETQ. V was trimmed by 3 bases and J by 4 bases, leaving 13 bases between them. The CDR3 length is 14 residues. The CDR3 is CASSSTPWGTEAFF. Written as DNA, the CDR3 is TGCGCCAGCAGCTCCACACCCTGGGGCACTGAAGCTTTCTTT.

Details on this clone: The junction departs from germline at one end; a sequencing error may be responsible. CDR3 coding DNA: TGTGCCAGCGGCTTACAGGGGAATCAGCCCCAGCATTTT. Its translation: CASGLQGNQPQHF. The gene calls are TRBV5-6 and TRBJ1-5; 7 bases match TRBD1. Germline V gene data show CDR1 as SGHDT and CDR2 as YYEEEE. This CDR3 has 13 residues. Based on the CDR3 plus reference TRBV5-6 and TRBJ1-5, the full variable domain is DAGVTQSPTHLIKTRGQQVTLRCSPKSGHDTVSWYQQALGQGPQFIFQYYEEEERQRGNFPDRFSGHQFPNYSSELNVNALLLGDSALYLCASGLQGNQPQHFGDGTRLSIL.